These 18 T cell receptor beta chains were sequenced from one sample in a study of cytomegalovirus exposure and HLA in healthy donors. Amplification used 60 Vbeta primers and 13 Jbeta primers. Clones were read by immunoSEQ multiplex PCR, and TCRdb kept only the in-frame ones, dropping some. The sample records fewer than 150,000 clones, 76% being singletons. The sample comprised PBMCs. All receptors come from a man aged 40-49 years in good health and CMV-seronegative.

The genes are TRBV4-3 and TRBJ2-1, with 7 bases aligning to TRBD1. Trimming removed 4 bases from V and 6 bases from J; junction bases left unmatched: 3. This CDR3 comprises 13 residues. CDR1 and CDR2 from the germline V gene are LGHNA and YSLEER. CDR3 residues: CASSPTGANEQFF. The CDR3 region has the DNA TGCGCCAGCAGCCCAACAGGGGCCAATGAGCAGTTCTTC.

This clone was found once. The CDR3, as DNA: TGTGCCAGCAGCTTAGGGTGGGGCCAGGAGAACACTGAAGCTTTCTTT. It translates to CASSLGWGQENTEAFF. The chain carries TRBV11-2 and TRBJ1-1; TRBD1 is a possible D gene (5 bases). CDR1 is SGHAT and CDR2 is FQNNGV in the germline V gene. The CDR3 is made up of 16 amino acids. V was cut by 1 base and J by 1 base, with 13 bases left in between.

The chain couples TRBV7-9 to TRBJ2-6; D gene ambiguous. Trimming left V 5 bases short and J 0 bases short, with 5 bases between. In germline, CDR1 is SEHNR, CDR2 FQNEAQ (reference sequence). The CDR3 has 14 residues. CDR3 region: CASSLSSGANVLTF. The CDR3, as DNA: TGTGCCAGCAGCCTCAGCTCTGGGGCCAACGTCCTGACTTTC.

J is TRBJ2-1 and V is TRBV5-1; 8 nucleotides match TRBD2. The CDR3 consists of 16 residues. J gave up 7 bases and V 0 bases, and 9 bases lay outside the gene matches. Germline V gene lookup returns CDR1 SGHRS and CDR2 YFSETQ. The CDR3 reads CASSLEAGGPRNEQFF. Written as DNA, the CDR3 is TGCGCCAGCAGCTTGGAGGCGGGGGGCCCCAGGAATGAGCAGTTCTTC.

The rearrangement joins TRBV4-2 to TRBJ1-4; 7 nucleotides align to TRBD1. Germline loops: CDR1 LGHNA, CDR2 YNFKEQ. There are 15 residues in the CDR3. V lost 0 bases to trimming and J lost 7 bases; unmatched junction nucleotides: 5. CDR3: CASSQDATGSEKLFF. CDR3 DNA sequence: TGTGCCAGCAGCCAAGATGCGACAGGGAGTGAAAAACTGTTTTTT.

The chain carries TRBV6-4 and TRBJ2-2; 10 positions agree with TRBD1. This CDR3 spans 16 amino acids. V lost 3 bases and J lost 0; bases outside the gene matches: 1. Germline V lookup: CDR1 MRHNA, CDR2 SNTAGT. CDR3 protein: CASSETGGANTGELFF. The CDR3, as DNA: TGTGCCAGCAGTGAGACAGGGGGCGCGAACACCGGGGAGCTGTTTTTT.

V is TRBV7-9 and J is TRBJ2-1; 14 bases match TRBD2. V lost 5 bases, J lost 9 bases, and 15 bases stayed unmatched. The CDR3 covers 18 residues. The germline CDR1 and CDR2 sequences are SEHNR and FQNEAQ (reference sequence). The CDR3 region has the DNA TGTGCCAGCAGCCGGACTAGCGGGGGGAGGATTGGGTCCCGTGAGCAGTTCTTC. It is translated as CASSRTSGGRIGSREQFF.

With regard to this clone: An end of the junction does not agree with germline; a read error may underlie this. This sequence joins TRBV4-1 and TRBJ1-4; no definite D call. This CDR3 has 11 amino acids. Germline loops: CDR1 MGHRA, CDR2 YSYEKL. The DNA of the CDR3 is TGCGCCAGCAGCAACAGTGAAAAACTGTCTTTT. The encoded protein is CASSNSEKLSF.

V gene TRBV4-3 combines with J gene TRBJ1-5; 9 bases agree with TRBD1. CDR3 length equals 16 residues. Germline CDR1 reads LGHNA; CDR2 reads YSLEER. J was trimmed by 2 bases and V by 4 bases; bases with no gene match: 6. This CDR3 is CASSPGQGFGNQPQHF. DNA for the CDR3: TGCGCCAGCAGCCCAGGACAGGGGTTTGGCAATCAGCCCCAGCATTTT.

V usage is TRBV5-1 and J usage is TRBJ1-3, with D hard to call. The CDR3 is made up of 13 amino acids. The ends were cut back, 5 bases at V and 2 bases at J, with 8 bases in the middle. Per germline, CDR1 SGHRS and CDR2 YFSETQ. In DNA, the CDR3 is TGCGCCAGCAGTGAGGGTACTGGAAACACCATATATTTT. Amino acid sequence: CASSEGTGNTIYF.

V is TRBV18 and J is TRBJ2-7, with 7 bases that match TRBD1. From germline, CDR1 is KGHSH and CDR2 LQKENI. This CDR3 is built from 14 residues. V lost 5 bases, J lost 4 bases, and 8 bases stayed unmatched. The CDR3 DNA reads TGTGCCAGCTCAATAGGGACAGTCTCTTACGAGCAGTACTTC. It translates to CASSIGTVSYEQYF.

This clone has more than one count but fewer than ten. The gene calls are TRBV9 and TRBJ1-2; D is perhaps TRBD1 (5 bases). The germline CDR1 and CDR2 sequences are SGDLS and YYNGEE. The CDR3 covers 16 residues. V shed 0 bases and J shed 5 bases, with 17 bases lying between them. The CDR3 region has the DNA TGTGCCAGCAGCGTAGTAAGTGCAGGGAATGTGTATGGCTACACCTTC. The encoded protein is CASSVVSAGNVYGYTF.

The chain links TRBV27 to TRBJ2-3, with D maybe TRBD2 (6 bases). The CDR3 has 14 residues. Per the germline V gene, CDR1 is MNHEY and CDR2 is SMNVEV (reference sequence). V was cut by 9 bases and J by 1 base, with 14 bases left in between. The CDR3 nucleotides read TGTGCCAGTCAAAGATGGAGGGGCACAGATACGCAGTATTTT. This translates into CASQRWRGTDTQYF.

Turning to this clone: The junction differs from germline at one of its ends, possibly a read error. The chain combines TRBV6-1 with TRBJ1-4, with 7 bases identical to TRBD1. The CDR3 contains 14 residues. Per germline, CDR1 MNHNS and CDR2 SASEGT. CDR3 DNA sequence: TGTGCCAGCAGGGAAGACAGGGCTGGGGAAAAACTGTTTTTT. This translates into CASREDRAGEKLFF.

The chain recombines TRBV19 with TRBJ1-1; perhaps TRBD1 as D (5 bases). V dropped 5 bases and J dropped 3 bases, with 7 bases sitting between them. The CDR3 loop spans 12 amino acids. CDR1 and CDR2 from the germline V gene are LNHDA and SQIVND (reference sequence). As DNA, the CDR3 is TGTGCCAGTAGTTTCAGGGACACTGAAGCTTTCTTT. Translated: CASSFRDTEAFF.

V and J are TRBV20-1 and TRBJ2-5; 8 bases map to TRBD1. Trimming removed 6 bases from V and 11 bases from J; junction bases left unmatched: 8. This CDR3 spans 11 amino acids. The germline V gene encodes CDR1 DFQATT and CDR2 SNEGSKA (reference sequence). CDR3 sequence (DNA): TGCAGTGCGCGACAGGGGCGGGGTCAGTACTTC. It encodes CSARQGRGQYF.

This clone was seen once. V and J are TRBV7-2 and TRBJ1-6; D is possibly TRBD1 (6 bases). CDR3 length equals 15 residues. Trimming shortened V by 5 bases and J by 7 bases, and 15 bases separated the two germline ends. Germline V lookup: CDR1 SGHTA, CDR2 FQGNSA. CDR3 sequence: CASSSRQATNSPLHF. The CDR3 DNA reads TGTGCCAGCAGCAGCAGACAGGCGACGAATTCACCCCTCCACTTT.

This clone was counted between two and nine times. J is TRBJ1-1 and V is TRBV21-1. TRBV21-1 is recorded as a pseudogene. The CDR3 extends over 16 amino acids. The CDR3 reads CASSKDEGPLNTEAFF. CDR3 coding DNA: TGTGCCAGCAGCAAAGACGAGGGCCCCCTGAACACTGAAGCTTTCTTT.